This TCR beta chain was captured in a study of blood T cell repertoires in COVID-19. Background on the study: From T cells, B-cell-depleted T cells, or PBMCs came the material, which was cDNA or gDNA.

Per the study methods: Counts of nucleated cells, estimated from reference gene primer amplification, were obtained. Profiling relied on immunoSEQ multiplex PCR, and the TCRdb table lists in-frame clones only, not all of them. For V, J and clone size, that table is used; D and trimming come from the DNA. The sample contains roughly 73,000 clones, roughly 76% of which appear only once. From germline, CDR1 is MGHRA and CDR2 YSYEKL. This CDR3 contains 18 residues. The V and J ends lost 1 base and 1 base, in that order; junction bases with no gene match: 11. The sample was peripheral blood. This chain links TRBV4-1 with TRBJ1-1; 8 nucleotides agree with TRBD1. The TCR comes from a woman in her 70s with acute or convalescent COVID-19. The CDR3 sequence is CASSQVGRGLRRNTEAFF. CDR3 nucleotide sequence: TGCGCCAGCAGCCAAGTCGGCAGGGGGCTTAGGAGGAACACTGAAGCTTTCTTT.